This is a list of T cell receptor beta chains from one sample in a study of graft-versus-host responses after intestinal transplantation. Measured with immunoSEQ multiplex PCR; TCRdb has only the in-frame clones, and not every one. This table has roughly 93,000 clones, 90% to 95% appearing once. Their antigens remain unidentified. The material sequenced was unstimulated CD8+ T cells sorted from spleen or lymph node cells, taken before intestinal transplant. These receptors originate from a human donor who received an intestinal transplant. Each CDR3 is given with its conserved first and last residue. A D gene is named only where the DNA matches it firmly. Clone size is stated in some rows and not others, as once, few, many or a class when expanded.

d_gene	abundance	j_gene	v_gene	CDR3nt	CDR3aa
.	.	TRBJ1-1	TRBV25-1	TGTGCCAGCGGAGTTGGCTCGGGCACTGAAGCTTTCTTT	CASGVGSGTEAFF
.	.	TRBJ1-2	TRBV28	TGTGCCAGCAGAGAGAATCCCTCAGGGCTTAACTATGGCTACACCTTC	CASRENPSGLNYGYTF
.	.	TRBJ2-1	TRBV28	TGTGCCAGCGACAGTACCTACAATGAGCAGTTCTTC	CASDSTYNEQFF
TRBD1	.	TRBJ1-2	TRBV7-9	TGTGCCAGCAGCCCCACAGGGGGAAACTATGGCTACACCTTC	CASSPTGGNYGYTF
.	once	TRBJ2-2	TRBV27	TGTGCCAGCAGTCCACGACAGGTTCGTGTCACCGGGGAGCTGTTTTTT	CASSPRQVRVTGELFF
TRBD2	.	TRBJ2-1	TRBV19	TGTGCCAGTAGTATTGGGACTAGCCCTAGCAATGAGCAGTTCTTC	CASSIGTSPSNEQFF
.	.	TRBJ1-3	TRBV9	TGTGCCAGCAGCGGCGAGCCAAAGCGACCTGGAAACACCATATATTTT	CASSGEPKRPGNTIYF
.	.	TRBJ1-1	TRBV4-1	TGCGCCAGCAGCCAAGTCCCCGGCACTGAAGCTTTCTTT	CASSQVPGTEAFF
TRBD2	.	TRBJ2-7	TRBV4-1	TGCGCCAGCAGCCAAGATGGCCGGGAGGTAGGCTACGAGCAGTACTTC	CASSQDGREVGYEQYF
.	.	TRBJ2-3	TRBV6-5	TGTGCCAGCAGTTACTTTCCCGGGGAATTTAATACGCAGTATTTT	CASSYFPGEFNTQYF
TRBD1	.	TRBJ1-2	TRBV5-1	TGCGCCAGCAGCCATATAGAGGCAGGGGGGCCGGTGTTCGATGGCTACACCTTC	CASSHIEAGGPVFDGYTF
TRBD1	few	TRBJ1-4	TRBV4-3	TGCGCCAGCAGCCAAGACCGGACAGGGGCTTTAAGTTTTGAAAAACTGTTTTTT	CASSQDRTGALSFEKLFF
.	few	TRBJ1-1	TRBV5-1	TGCGCCAGCAGCTTTGGGGCAACCCTGAACACTGAAGCTTTCTTT	CASSFGATLNTEAFF
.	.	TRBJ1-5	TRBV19	TGTGCCAGTACCTCAGGGGGCAATCAGCCCCAGCATTTT	CASTSGGNQPQHF
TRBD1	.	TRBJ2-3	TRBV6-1	TGTGCCAGCAGTAGGCCCAGGGGGAGCACAGATACGCAGTATTTT	CASSRPRGSTDTQYF
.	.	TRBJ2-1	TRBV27	TGTGCCAGCAGTTTATCTGCGGGGAGCTCCTACAATGAGCAGTTCTTC	CASSLSAGSSYNEQFF
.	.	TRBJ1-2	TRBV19	TGTGCCAGTAGTATAGGGCCAGGGGACGACGGCTACACCTTC	CASSIGPGDDGYTF
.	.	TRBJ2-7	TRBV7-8	TGTGCCAGCAGCTTAGATCTTCCCTACGAGCAGTACTTC	CASSLDLPYEQYF
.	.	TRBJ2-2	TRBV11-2	TGTGCCAGCGGCGGGCCCACCGGGGAGCTGTTTTTT	CASGGPTGELFF
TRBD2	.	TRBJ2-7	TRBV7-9	TGTGCCAGCAGCGGCGGGACTAGTTTCCAGTACGAGCAGTACTTC	CASSGGTSFQYEQYF
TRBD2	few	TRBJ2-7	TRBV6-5	TGTGCCAGCAGTTACTCGGCTAGCGGGGGGGCGCGGCAGTACTTC	CASSYSASGGARQYF
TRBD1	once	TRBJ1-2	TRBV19	TGTGCCAGTAGTACCCGGGACAGTCCTACGTATGGCTACACCTTC	CASSTRDSPTYGYTF
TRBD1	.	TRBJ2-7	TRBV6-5	TGTGCCAGCAGGCTGGGACAGGCATACGAGCAGTACTTC	CASRLGQAYEQYF
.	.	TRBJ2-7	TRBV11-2	TGTGCCAGCAGCCATGCCTACGAGCAGTACTTC	CASSHAYEQYF
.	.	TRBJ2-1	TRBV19	TGTGCCAGTAGTATAGGTCTGGGGGGGCCTGGCTACAATGAGCAGTTCTTC	CASSIGLGGPGYNEQFF